The entry below describes one T cell receptor (beta chain). The V end lost 7 bases, the J end lost 4 bases, and 19 bases lay between the germline ends. Germline V gene data show CDR1 as SGHAT and CDR2 as FQNNGV. This CDR3 contains 16 residues. The PCR employed 60 Vbeta primers together with 13 Jbeta primers. Assay: immunoSEQ multiplex PCR; the TCRdb copy retains only in-frame clones and omits some. The sample includes approximately 100,000 clones, around 77% seen only once; the top ten take approximately 10%. These data are taken from a study of cytomegalovirus exposure and HLA in healthy donors. Across the study: From 150 million to 200 million T cells, an earlier analysis saw 120 million or so unique TCR beta sequences.

The sample consisted of PBMCs. This receptor was obtained from a man aged 40-55 years in good health and CMV-seropositive. The V and J genes are TRBV11-2 and TRBJ2-2; D is perhaps TRBD1 (6 bases). The CDR3 loop reads CASTPGQFSVTGELFF. CDR3 sequence (DNA): TGTGCCAGCACCCCAGGACAGTTTTCCGTCACCGGGGAGCTGTTTTTT.